These 7 T cell receptor beta chains came from one sample sequenced in a study of blood T cell repertoires in COVID-19. Measured with immunoSEQ multiplex PCR; TCRdb has only the in-frame clones, and not every one. This sample carries tens of thousands of clones, approximately 80% of them seen once, and the ten largest clones take 3% to 4.5%. The material sequenced was PBMCs or T cells enriched from blood (not recorded which). The receptors were sampled from a woman in her thirties or forties with acute COVID-19.

CDR3 protein: CASSPQGGMNTEAFF. The CDR3 nucleotides read TGTGCCAGCTCACCACAGGGAGGGATGAACACTGAAGCTTTCTTT. V is TRBV18 and J is TRBJ1-1, with D hard to call. Trimming took off 1 base at V and 0 bases at J, with 9 bases between the two ends. The CDR3 totals 15 residues. Germline lookup yields CDR1 KGHSH and CDR2 LQKENI.

This chain links TRBV20-1 with TRBJ2-5, with TRBD1 as a possible D gene (6 bases). The CDR3 length is 15 residues. Trimming pared 3 bases from V and 3 bases from J, leaving 17 bases between. Germline CDR1 DFQATT, CDR2 SNEGSKA (reference sequence). CDR3 in DNA: TGCAGTGCTAGTGAGTCGGACAGTTATGAAGAGACCCAGTACTTC. Amino acids: CSASESDSYEETQYF.

This clone was counted only a few times. The chain combines TRBV7-9 with TRBJ1-2, with D uncertain. Germline values: CDR1 SEHNR, CDR2 FQNEAQ (reference sequence). CDR3 size: 13 residues. Deletions cut 3 bases from V and 8 bases from J, with 13 bases between. The CDR3 is CASSFEGLRGYTF. The CDR3 DNA sequence: TGTGCCAGCAGCTTTGAGGGATTGAGGGGCTACACCTTC. Together with reference TRBV7-9 and TRBJ1-2, the CDR3 gives the full variable domain: DTGVSQNPRHKITKRGQNVTFRCDPISEHNRLYWYRQTLGQGPEFLTYFQNEAQLEKSRLLSDRFSAERPKGSFSTLEIQRTEQGDSAMYLCASSFEGLRGYTFGSGTRLTVV.

As regards this clone: The sample carries other DNA sequences with the same CDR3. The chain is built from TRBV5-1 and TRBJ1-4; TRBD1 might be the D (5 bases). The V gene lost 0 bases and the J gene lost 7 bases, with 10 bases spanning the gap. CDR3 length: 14 amino acids. Germline V gives CDR1 SGHRS, CDR2 YFSETQ. The CDR3 bases are TGCGCCAGCAGCTTGGAAGGGGAAGGTGAAAAACTGTTTTTT. As protein: CASSLEGEGEKLFF.

V and J are TRBV5-4 and TRBJ2-3, with 7 bases that match TRBD1. From germline, CDR1 is SGHNT and CDR2 YYREEE (reference sequence). The CDR3 contains 15 residues. Germline trimming cut 3 bases from V and 4 bases from J; bases unmatched to any gene: 8. The chain's CDR3 is CASSWRTGDPDTQYF. DNA of the CDR3: TGTGCCAGCAGCTGGAGGACAGGCGACCCAGATACGCAGTATTTT. Using reference TRBV5-4 and TRBJ2-3 for the parts outside the CDR3, the full variable domain is ETGVTQSPTHLIKTRGQQVTLRCSSQSGHNTVSWYQQALGQGPQFIFQYYREEENGRGNFPPRFSGLQFPNYSSELNVNALELDDSALYLCASSWRTGDPDTQYFGPGTRLTVL.

J is TRBJ1-5 and V is TRBV27; 12 bases align to TRBD1. The trim removed 5 bases at V and 5 bases at J, leaving 10 bases unmatched. The CDR3 is made up of 17 amino acids. Looked up from germline, CDR1 is MNHEY and CDR2 is SMNVEV (reference sequence). The CDR3 DNA follows: TGTGCCAGCAGTGCCGTGCGGGACAGGGGGCCCCATCAGCCCCAGCATTTT. Translating gives CASSAVRDRGPHQPQHF.

This clone appeared once. This CDR3 is also generated by other DNA sequences in the sample. This chain joins TRBV4-1 and TRBJ1-1; 10 nucleotides line up with TRBD1. Trimming removed 1 base from V and 0 bases from J; junction bases left unmatched: 2. CDR3 length: 16 residues. Germline loops: CDR1 MGHRA, CDR2 YSYEKL. CDR3 loop: CASSQGDRGMNTEAFF. The DNA for the CDR3 is TGCGCCAGCAGCCAAGGGGACAGGGGTATGAACACTGAAGCTTTCTTT.